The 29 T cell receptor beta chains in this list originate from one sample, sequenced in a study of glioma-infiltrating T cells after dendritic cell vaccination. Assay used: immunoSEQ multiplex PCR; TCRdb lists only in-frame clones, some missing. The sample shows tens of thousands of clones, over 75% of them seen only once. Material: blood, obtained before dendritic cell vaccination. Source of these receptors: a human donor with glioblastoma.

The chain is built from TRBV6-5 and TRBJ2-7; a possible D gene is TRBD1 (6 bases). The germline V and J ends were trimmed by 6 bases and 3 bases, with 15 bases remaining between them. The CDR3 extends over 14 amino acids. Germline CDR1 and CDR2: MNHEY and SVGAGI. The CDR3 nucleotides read TGTGCCAGCAGCCCCCGGACAGAGGGCTACGAGCAGTACTTC. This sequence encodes CASSPRTEGYEQYF.

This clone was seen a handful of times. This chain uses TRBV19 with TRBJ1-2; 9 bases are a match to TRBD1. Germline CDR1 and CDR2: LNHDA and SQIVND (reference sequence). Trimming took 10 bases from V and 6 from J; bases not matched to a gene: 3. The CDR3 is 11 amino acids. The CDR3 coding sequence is TGTGCCACCGGGACAGGGAATGGCTACACCTTC. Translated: CATGTGNGYTF. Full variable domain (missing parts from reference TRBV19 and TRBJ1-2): DGGITQSPKYLFRKEGQNVTLSCEQNLNHDAMYWYRQDPGQGLRLIYYSQIVNDFQKGDIAEGYSVSREKKESFPLTVTSAQKNPTAFYLCATGTGNGYTFGSGTRLTVV.

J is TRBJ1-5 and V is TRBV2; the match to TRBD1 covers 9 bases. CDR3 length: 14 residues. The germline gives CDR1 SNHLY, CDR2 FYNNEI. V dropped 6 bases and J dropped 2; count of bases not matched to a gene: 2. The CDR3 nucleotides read TGTGCCAGCAGGGACAGGGGAGGCAATCAGCCCCAGCATTTT. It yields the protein CASRDRGGNQPQHF. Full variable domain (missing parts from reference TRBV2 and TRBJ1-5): EPEVTQTPSHQVTQMGQEVILRCVPISNHLYFYWYRQILGQKVEFLVSFYNNEISEKSEIFDDQFSVERPDGSNFTLKIRSTKLEDSAMYFCASRDRGGNQPQHFGDGTRLSIL.

The CDR3 sequence: CASSLDRPLHF. CDR3 sequence (DNA): TGTGCCAGCAGCTTAGACAGGCCCCTCCACTTT. The chain joins TRBV7-2 to TRBJ1-6; D might be TRBD1 (5 bases). V lost 1 base and J lost 13, with 5 bases in between. CDR1 is SGHTA, CDR2 FQGNSA, per germline. The CDR3 extends over 11 amino acids.

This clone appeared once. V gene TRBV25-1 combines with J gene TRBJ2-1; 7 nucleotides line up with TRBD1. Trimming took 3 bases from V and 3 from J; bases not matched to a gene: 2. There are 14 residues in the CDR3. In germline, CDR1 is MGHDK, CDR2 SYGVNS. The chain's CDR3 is CASSDDRDYNEQFF. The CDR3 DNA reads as TGTGCCAGCAGTGATGACAGGGACTACAATGAGCAGTTCTTC.

CDR3 sequence reads: CASSLSHSYGYTF. Written as DNA, the CDR3 is TGTGCCAGCAGCTTGTCTCACTCCTATGGCTACACCTTC. The V and J genes are TRBV5-6 and TRBJ1-2; D ambiguous. V lost 1 base, J lost 4 bases, and 8 bases lay in between. CDR1 SGHDT and CDR2 YYEEEE come from the germline V gene. This CDR3 is 13 amino acids long.

The CDR3 protein is CASSPPLKAGGNYGYTF. The CDR3 DNA follows: TGTGCCAGCTCACCACCGCTGAAGGCAGGGGGGAACTATGGCTACACCTTC. The V gene is TRBV18, the J gene TRBJ1-2; 7 nucleotides align to TRBD1. V shed 0 bases, J shed 2 bases, and the junction held 9 bases outside the gene matches. CDR1 is KGHSH and CDR2 is LQKENI in the germline V gene. This CDR3 is 17 amino acids long.

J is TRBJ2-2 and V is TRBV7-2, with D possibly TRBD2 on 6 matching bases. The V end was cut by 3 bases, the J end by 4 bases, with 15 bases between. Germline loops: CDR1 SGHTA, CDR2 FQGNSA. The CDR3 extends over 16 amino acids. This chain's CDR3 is CASSLHSGGATGELFF. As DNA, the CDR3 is TGTGCCAGCAGCTTGCACTCCGGGGGAGCCACCGGGGAGCTGTTTTTT.

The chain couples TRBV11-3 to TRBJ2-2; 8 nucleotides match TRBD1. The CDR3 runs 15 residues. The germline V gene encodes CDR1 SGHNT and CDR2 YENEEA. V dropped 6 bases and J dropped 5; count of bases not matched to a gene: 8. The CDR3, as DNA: TGTGCCAGCAGTCCAGGGGGCTCATGGACCGGGGAGCTGTTTTTT. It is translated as CASSPGGSWTGELFF.

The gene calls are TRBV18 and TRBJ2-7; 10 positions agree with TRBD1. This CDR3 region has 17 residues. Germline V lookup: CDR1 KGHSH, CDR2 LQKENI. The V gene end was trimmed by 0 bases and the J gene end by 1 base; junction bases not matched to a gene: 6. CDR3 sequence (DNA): TGTGCCAGCTCACCACCGAGGGGACAGGGGAATTCCTACGAGCAGTACTTC. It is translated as CASSPPRGQGNSYEQYF.

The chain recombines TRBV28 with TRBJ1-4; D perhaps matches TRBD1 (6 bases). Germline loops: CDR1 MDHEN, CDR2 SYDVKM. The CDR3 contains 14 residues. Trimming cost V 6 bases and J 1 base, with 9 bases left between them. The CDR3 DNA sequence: TGTGCCAGCAGCCACAGGGTAACTAATGAAAAACTGTTTTTT. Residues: CASSHRVTNEKLFF.

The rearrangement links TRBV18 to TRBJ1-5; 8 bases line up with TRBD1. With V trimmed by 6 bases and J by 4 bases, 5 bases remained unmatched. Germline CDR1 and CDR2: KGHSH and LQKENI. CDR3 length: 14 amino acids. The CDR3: CASSLTGENQPQHF. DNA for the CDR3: TGTGCCAGCTCGTTGACAGGGGAGAATCAGCCCCAGCATTTT.

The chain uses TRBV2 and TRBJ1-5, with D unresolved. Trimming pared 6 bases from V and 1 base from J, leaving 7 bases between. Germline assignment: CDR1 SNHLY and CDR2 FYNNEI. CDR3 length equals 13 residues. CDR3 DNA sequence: TGTGCCAGCAGATTCTCGAGCAATCAGCCCCAGCATTTT. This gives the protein CASRFSSNQPQHF. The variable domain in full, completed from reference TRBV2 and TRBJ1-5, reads EPEVTQTPSHQVTQMGQEVILRCVPISNHLYFYWYRQILGQKVEFLVSFYNNEISEKSEIFDDQFSVERPDGSNFTLKIRSTKLEDSAMYFCASRFSSNQPQHFGDGTRLSIL.

The CDR3: CASESEAYTEAFF. The CDR3 bases are TGTGCCAGCGAGAGTGAAGCTTACACTGAAGCTTTCTTT. The chain combines TRBV2 with TRBJ1-1; no reliable D call. CDR3 length: 13 amino acids. The germline V gene encodes CDR1 SNHLY and CDR2 FYNNEI. V lost 8 bases and J lost 3, with 13 bases in between.

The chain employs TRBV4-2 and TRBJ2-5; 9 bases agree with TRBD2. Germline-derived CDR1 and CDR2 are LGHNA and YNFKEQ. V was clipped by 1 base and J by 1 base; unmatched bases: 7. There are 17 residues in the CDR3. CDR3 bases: TGTGCCAGCAGCCAAGGGGGAGATAGCGGGGGCCAAGAGACCCAGTACTTC. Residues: CASSQGGDSGGQETQYF.

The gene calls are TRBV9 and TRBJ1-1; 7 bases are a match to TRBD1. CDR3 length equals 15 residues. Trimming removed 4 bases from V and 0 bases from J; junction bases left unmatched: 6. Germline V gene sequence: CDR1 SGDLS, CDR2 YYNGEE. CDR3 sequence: CASSTRGQLNTEAFF. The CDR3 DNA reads TGTGCCAGCAGCACAAGGGGGCAGTTGAACACTGAAGCTTTCTTT.

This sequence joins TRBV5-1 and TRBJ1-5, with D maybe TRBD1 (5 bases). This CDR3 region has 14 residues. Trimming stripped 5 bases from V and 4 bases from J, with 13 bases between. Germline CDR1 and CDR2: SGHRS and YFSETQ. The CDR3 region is CASSRDGGNQPQHF. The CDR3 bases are TGCGCCAGCAGTCGGGACGGGGGAAATCAGCCCCAGCATTTT.

CDR3 DNA sequence: TGCAGCGTTGAGACAAACTCCTACGAGCAGTACGTC. Residues: CSVETNSYEQYV. The rearrangement links TRBV29-1 to TRBJ2-7; D unclear. This CDR3 is built from 12 residues. CDR1 is SQVTM, CDR2 ANQGSEA, per germline. Trimming shortened V by 3 bases and J by 0 bases, and 6 bases separated the two germline ends.

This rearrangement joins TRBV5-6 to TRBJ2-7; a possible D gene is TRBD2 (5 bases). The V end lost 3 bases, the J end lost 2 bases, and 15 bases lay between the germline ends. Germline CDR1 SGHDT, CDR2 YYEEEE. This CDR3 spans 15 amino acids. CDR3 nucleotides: TGTGCCAGCAGCTATAGCGCCCTCCGGGCCTACGAGCAGTACGTC. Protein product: CASSYSALRAYEQYV.

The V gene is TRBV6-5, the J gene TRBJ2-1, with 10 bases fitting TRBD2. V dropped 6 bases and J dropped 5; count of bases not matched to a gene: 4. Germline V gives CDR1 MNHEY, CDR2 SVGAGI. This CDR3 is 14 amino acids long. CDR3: CASSRGLANNEQFF. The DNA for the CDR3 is TGTGCCAGCAGCCGGGGACTAGCGAACAATGAGCAGTTCTTC.

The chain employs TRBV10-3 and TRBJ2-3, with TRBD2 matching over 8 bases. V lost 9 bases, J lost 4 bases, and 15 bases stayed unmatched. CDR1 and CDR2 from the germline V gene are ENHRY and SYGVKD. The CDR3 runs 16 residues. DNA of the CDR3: TGTGCCATGGGAGGGTACGGGGGGGCCGGGTCAGATACGCAGTATTTT. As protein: CAMGGYGGAGSDTQYF.

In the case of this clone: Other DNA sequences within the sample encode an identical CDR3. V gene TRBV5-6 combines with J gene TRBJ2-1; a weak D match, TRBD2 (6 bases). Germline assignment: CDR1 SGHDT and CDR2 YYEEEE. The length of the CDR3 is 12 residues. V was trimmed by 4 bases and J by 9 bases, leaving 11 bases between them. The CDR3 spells CASSPLGGEQFF. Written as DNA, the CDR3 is TGTGCCAGCAGCCCCCTCGGGGGTGAGCAGTTCTTC. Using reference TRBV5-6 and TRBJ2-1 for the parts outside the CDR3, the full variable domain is DAGVTQSPTHLIKTRGQQVTLRCSPKSGHDTVSWYQQALGQGPQFIFQYYEEEERQRGNFPDRFSGHQFPNYSSELNVNALLLGDSALYLCASSPLGGEQFFGPGTRLTVL.

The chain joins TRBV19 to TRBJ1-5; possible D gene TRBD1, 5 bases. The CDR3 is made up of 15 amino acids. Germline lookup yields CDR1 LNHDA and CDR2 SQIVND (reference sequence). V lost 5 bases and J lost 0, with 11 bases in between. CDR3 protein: CASSRFRVSNQPQHF. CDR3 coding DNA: TGTGCCAGTAGTCGTTTCAGGGTTAGCAATCAGCCCCAGCATTTT. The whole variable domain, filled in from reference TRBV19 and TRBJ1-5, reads DGGITQSPKYLFRKEGQNVTLSCEQNLNHDAMYWYRQDPGQGLRLIYYSQIVNDFQKGDIAEGYSVSREKKESFPLTVTSAQKNPTAFYLCASSRFRVSNQPQHFGDGTRLSIL.

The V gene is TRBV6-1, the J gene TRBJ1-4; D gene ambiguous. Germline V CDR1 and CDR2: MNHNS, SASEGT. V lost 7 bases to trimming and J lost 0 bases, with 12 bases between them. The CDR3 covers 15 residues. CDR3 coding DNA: TGTGCCAGCATAGTGGTACCGACAACTAATGAAAAACTGTTTTTT. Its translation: CASIVVPTTNEKLFF.

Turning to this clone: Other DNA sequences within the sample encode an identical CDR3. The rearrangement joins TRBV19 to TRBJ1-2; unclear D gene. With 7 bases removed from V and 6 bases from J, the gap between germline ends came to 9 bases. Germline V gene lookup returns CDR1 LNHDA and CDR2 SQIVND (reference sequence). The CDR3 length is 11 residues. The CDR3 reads CASNRDNGYTF. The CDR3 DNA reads TGTGCCAGTAACAGAGACAATGGCTACACCTTC.

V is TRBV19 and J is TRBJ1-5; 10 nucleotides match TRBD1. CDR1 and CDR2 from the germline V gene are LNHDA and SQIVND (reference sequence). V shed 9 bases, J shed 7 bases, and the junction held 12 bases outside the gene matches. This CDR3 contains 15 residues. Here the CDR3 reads CASQDGQGVWQPQHF. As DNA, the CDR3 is TGTGCCAGCCAAGATGGACAGGGGGTTTGGCAGCCCCAGCATTTT.

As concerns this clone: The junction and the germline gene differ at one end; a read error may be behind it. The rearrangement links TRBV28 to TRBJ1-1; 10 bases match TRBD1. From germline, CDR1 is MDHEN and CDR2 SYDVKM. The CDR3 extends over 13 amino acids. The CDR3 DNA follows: TGTGCCAGCAGTTTAATTGGGACAGGGGCCCATATCTTT. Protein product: CASSLIGTGAHIF.

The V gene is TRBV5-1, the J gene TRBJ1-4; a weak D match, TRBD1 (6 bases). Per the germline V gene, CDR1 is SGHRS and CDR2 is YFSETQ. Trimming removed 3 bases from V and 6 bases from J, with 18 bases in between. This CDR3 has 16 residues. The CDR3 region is CASSSYPTGGDEKLFF. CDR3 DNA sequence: TGCGCCAGCAGCTCTTACCCGACAGGTGGAGATGAAAAACTGTTTTTT.

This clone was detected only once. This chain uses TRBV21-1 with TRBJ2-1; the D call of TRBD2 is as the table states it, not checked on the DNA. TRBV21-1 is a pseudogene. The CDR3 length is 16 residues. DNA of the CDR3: TGTGCCAGCAGCAAGGGGGCAGCGGGGGGATTAGATGAGCAGTTCTTC. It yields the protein CASSKGAAGGLDEQFF.